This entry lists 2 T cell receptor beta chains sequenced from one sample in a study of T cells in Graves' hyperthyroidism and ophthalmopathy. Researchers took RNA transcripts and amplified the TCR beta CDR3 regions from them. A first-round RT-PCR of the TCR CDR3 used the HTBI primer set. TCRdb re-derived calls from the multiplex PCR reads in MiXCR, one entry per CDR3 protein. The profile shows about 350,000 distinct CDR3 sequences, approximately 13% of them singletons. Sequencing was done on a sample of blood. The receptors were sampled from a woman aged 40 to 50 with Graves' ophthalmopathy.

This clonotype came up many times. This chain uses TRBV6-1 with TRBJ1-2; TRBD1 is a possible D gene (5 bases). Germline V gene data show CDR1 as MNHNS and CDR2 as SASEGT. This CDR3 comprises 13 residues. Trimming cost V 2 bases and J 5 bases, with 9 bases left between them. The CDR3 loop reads CASSESGTYGYTF. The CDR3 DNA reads TGTGCCAGCAGTGAATCGGGGACGTATGGCTACACCTTC.

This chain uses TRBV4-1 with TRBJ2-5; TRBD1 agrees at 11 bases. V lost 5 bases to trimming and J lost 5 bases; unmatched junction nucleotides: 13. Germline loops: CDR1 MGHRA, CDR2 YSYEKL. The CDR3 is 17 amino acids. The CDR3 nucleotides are TGCGCCAGCAGCGAGTTTCTGGACAGGGGGCGCTTGGAGACCCAGTACTTC. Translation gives CASSEFLDRGRLETQYF.